These 8 T cell receptor beta chains came from one sample sequenced in a study of control samples from healthy donors and cancer patients. Assay: immunoSEQ multiplex PCR; the TCRdb copy retains only in-frame clones and omits some. The profile shows around 40,000 clones, approximately 90% of them singletons. The sequenced sample was PBMCs. The source is a woman aged 40 to 55 with head and neck cancer.

The gene calls are TRBV28 and TRBJ1-6, with 7 bases lining up with TRBD1. Per the germline V gene, CDR1 is MDHEN and CDR2 is SYDVKM. The CDR3 sequence is 18 residues long. Trimming cost V 6 bases and J 0 bases; bases outside gene matches: 11. CDR3 sequence (DNA): TGTGCCAGCAGGCAGACACAGGGGCAAAGCTCCTATAATTCACCCCTCCACTTT. It is translated as CASRQTQGQSSYNSPLHF.

The genes are TRBV7-9 and TRBJ1-4; 10 positions agree with TRBD1. Germline V gene sequence: CDR1 SEHNR, CDR2 FQNEAQ (reference sequence). The CDR3 has 14 amino acids. V was clipped by 4 bases and J by 8 bases; unmatched bases: 4. The CDR3, as DNA: TGTGCCAGCAGCTCGACAGGGGGCGACGAAAAACTGTTTTTT. Translation: CASSSTGGDEKLFF. The full variable domain, in which reference TRBV7-9 and TRBJ1-4 provide the parts outside the CDR3, is DTGVSQNPRHKITKRGQNVTFRCDPISEHNRLYWYRQTLGQGPEFLTYFQNEAQLEKSRLLSDRFSAERPKGSFSTLEIQRTEQGDSAMYLCASSSTGGDEKLFFGSGTQLSVL.

The rearrangement joins TRBV18 to TRBJ1-4; D is ambiguous. CDR3 length: 14 residues. Germline V gives CDR1 KGHSH, CDR2 LQKENI. Deletions cut 0 bases from V and 7 bases from J, with 9 bases between. CDR3 nucleotide sequence: TGTGCCAGCTCACCACCGGGGTCAGCTGAAAAACTGTTTTTT. This sequence encodes CASSPPGSAEKLFF.

This chain uses TRBV7-8 with TRBJ1-4; a weak D match, TRBD1 (6 bases). The V and J ends lost 1 base and 8 bases respectively, with 14 bases between them. This CDR3 comprises 15 residues. Germline V gene lookup returns CDR1 SGHVS and CDR2 FQNEAQ. The CDR3 region is CASSLDGYRVEKLFF. The DNA for the CDR3 is TGTGCCAGCAGCTTAGATGGGTACAGGGTCGAAAAACTGTTTTTT.

The chain links TRBV15 to TRBJ1-4; TRBD1 aligns across 9 bases. J gave up 4 bases and V 6 bases, and 3 bases lay outside the gene matches. The CDR3 covers 14 residues. Germline V gene lookup returns CDR1 LNHNV and CDR2 YYDKDF (reference sequence). The CDR3 sequence is CATSPGQGNEKLFF. The CDR3 DNA is TGTGCCACCAGTCCGGGACAGGGTAATGAAAAACTGTTTTTT.

This rearrangement joins TRBV30 to TRBJ2-1, with 8 bases matching TRBD2. From germline, CDR1 is GTSNPN and CDR2 SVGIG (reference sequence). The CDR3 spans 18 residues. J was trimmed by 0 bases and V by 1 base; bases with no gene match: 11. The CDR3 sequence is CAWSESAGGISSYNEQFF. CDR3 in DNA: TGTGCCTGGAGTGAATCCGCGGGGGGAATTAGCTCCTACAATGAGCAGTTCTTC.

The V gene is TRBV29-1, the J gene TRBJ2-4; 9 positions match TRBD2. V was pared by 1 base and J by 1 base, with 11 bases of the junction left unmatched. The CDR3 runs 18 residues. CDR1 is SQVTM, CDR2 ANQGSEA, per germline. The CDR3 nucleotides are TGCAGCGTTGAAGGGGTTAGCGGGAGACCGCGTGCCAAAAACATTCAGTACTTC. Its translation: CSVEGVSGRPRAKNIQYF.

V gene TRBV18 combines with J gene TRBJ2-7; TRBD2 matches at 8 bases. V lost 6 bases, J lost 2 bases, and 6 bases stayed unmatched. The CDR3 spans 14 residues. CDR1 and CDR2 (germline): KGHSH, LQKENI. The CDR3 DNA reads TGTGCCAGCTCTAGGGCGGGAGGTCCCTACGAGCAGTACTTC. Amino acids: CASSRAGGPYEQYF.